The clone carrying this T cell receptor (beta chain) was counted ten times or more. Its antigen remains unidentified. A multiplex PCR containing 32 V primers and 13 J primers was used to amplify TCR beta CDR3. TCRdb processed the multiplex PCR reads anew with MiXCR; each CDR3 protein has one entry. The sample includes more than 9,500 distinct CDR3 sequences, under 35% of them seen just once. V trimming: 6 bases; J trimming: 10 bases; junction bases outside the gene matches: 7. This CDR3 is built from 14 residues. Germline loops: CDR1 LNHDA, CDR2 SQIVND (reference sequence). The authors used around 590 ng of bulk tumor genomic DNA per sample as template. Primary tumors were biopsied several times each, far apart, intraoperatively. Enrolled individuals presented with untreated, newly diagnosed non-small cell lung cancer and received curative surgery. These data belong to a study of immune heterogeneity within non-small cell lung tumors. Study-level results: Tumor sites in a patient shared identical dominant CDR3 beta clonotypes and also carried site-unique high-frequency clones.

Sequences were obtained from lung tumor tissue. This clonotype was obtained from a man between 60 and 75 years old with non-small cell lung cancer. The genes are TRBV19 and TRBJ2-1, with 12 positions matching TRBD2. CDR3 DNA sequence: TGTGCCAGTAGCATGACCGGGACTAGCGGGGAGCAGTTCTTC. It translates to CASSMTGTSGEQFF.